Following are 19 T cell receptor beta chains from one sample sequenced in a study of blood T cell repertoires in COVID-19. Using immunoSEQ multiplex PCR, the repertoire was profiled, and TCRdb retains in-frame clones only, with some absent. This table has around 500,000 clones, roughly 88% appearing once. Sequenced material: PBMCs or T cells enriched from blood (not recorded which). Receptors originate from a woman in her 40s who had recovered from COVID-19.

This clone was detected only once. The V and J genes are TRBV19 and TRBJ1-4; D is ambiguous. The CDR3 covers 13 residues. Germline V gives CDR1 LNHDA, CDR2 SQIVND (reference sequence). V lost 10 bases and J lost 2, with 11 bases in between. The CDR3 bases are TGTGCCACAAAGAGGTTCACTAATGAAAAACTGTTTTTT. Protein: CATKRFTNEKLFF.

This clone was detected only once. This rearrangement joins TRBV13 to TRBJ2-3; the match to TRBD1 covers 8 bases. Losses at the gene ends were 4 bases for V and 5 bases for J; bases not matched to a gene: 5. Germline V gene data show CDR1 as PRHDT and CDR2 as FYEKMQ (reference sequence). CDR3 length: 14 residues. The DNA for the CDR3 is TGTGCCAGCAGCTCAGGACAGGGCAGAGATACGCAGTATTTT. Its protein is CASSSGQGRDTQYF.

The chain is built from TRBV7-9 and TRBJ2-3; D not resolved. The V end was cut by 2 bases, the J end by 0 bases, with 6 bases between. Germline assignment: CDR1 SEHNR and CDR2 FQNEAQ (reference sequence). The CDR3 has 14 residues. The CDR3 bases are TGTGCCAGCAGCTTAAGACTTAGCACAGATACGCAGTATTTT. This gives the protein CASSLRLSTDTQYF. Looking up the rest from reference TRBV7-9 and TRBJ2-3 gives the full variable domain: DTGVSQNPRHKITKRGQNVTFRCDPISEHNRLYWYRQTLGQGPEFLTYFQNEAQLEKSRLLSDRFSAERPKGSFSTLEIQRTEQGDSAMYLCASSLRLSTDTQYFGPGTRLTVL.

This chain uses TRBV27 with TRBJ2-1, with TRBD2 matching over 9 bases. In germline, CDR1 is MNHEY, CDR2 SMNVEV (reference sequence). CDR3 length: 18 amino acids. V was pared by 6 bases and J by 7 bases, with 19 bases of the junction left unmatched. This CDR3 is CASRQPLGSSGIVNEQFF. In DNA, the CDR3 is TGTGCCAGCAGACAACCCCTTGGGTCTAGCGGGATTGTTAATGAGCAGTTCTTC.

This chain connects TRBV5-1 to TRBJ1-6, with 7 bases lining up with TRBD1. Trimming removed 4 bases from V and 5 bases from J; junction bases left unmatched: 3. From germline, CDR1 is SGHRS and CDR2 YFSETQ. The CDR3 totals 14 residues. The CDR3 loop reads CASSPTGDNSPLHF. In DNA form, the CDR3 reads TGCGCCAGCAGCCCTACAGGGGATAATTCACCCCTCCACTTT. Full variable domain (remainder filled in from reference TRBV5-1 and TRBJ1-6): KAGVTQTPRYLIKTRGQQVTLSCSPISGHRSVSWYQQTPGQGLQFLFEYFSETQRNKGNFPGRFSGRQFSNSRSEMNVSTLELGDSALYLCASSPTGDNSPLHFGNGTRLTVT.

The chain carries TRBV7-8 and TRBJ2-7; D might be TRBD1 (5 bases). This CDR3 has 14 amino acids. The ends were cut back, 7 bases at V and 1 base at J, with 14 bases in the middle. Germline V lookup: CDR1 SGHVS, CDR2 FQNEAQ. The CDR3 nucleotides are TGTGCCAGCATACCTCAGGGTCATTCCTACGAGCAGTACTTC. Translation: CASIPQGHSYEQYF.

The genes are TRBV18 and TRBJ2-3, with D tentatively TRBD2 (5 bases). The CDR3 sequence is 16 residues long. Trimming took off 2 bases at V and 0 bases at J, with 12 bases between the two ends. Germline assignment: CDR1 KGHSH and CDR2 LQKENI. The CDR3 spells CASSPITGGSTDTQYF. DNA of the CDR3: TGTGCCAGCTCACCAATAACGGGCGGGAGCACAGATACGCAGTATTTT.

The genes are TRBV5-1 and TRBJ2-2, with 8 bases lining up with TRBD2. Germline assignment: CDR1 SGHRS and CDR2 YFSETQ. V shed 3 bases and J 3 bases; nucleotides not matched to a gene: 4. This CDR3 spans 15 amino acids. The CDR3 coding sequence is TGCGCCAGCAGCTCAAGCGGGAGAGACACCGGGGAGCTGTTTTTT. It is translated as CASSSSGRDTGELFF.

This chain uses TRBV18 with TRBJ2-7; D uncertain. Trimming pared 2 bases from V and 3 bases from J, leaving 8 bases between. The V gene's germline CDR1 is KGHSH and CDR2 LQKENI. The CDR3 covers 13 residues. The CDR3 loop reads CASSPVASYEQYF. The CDR3 nucleotides read TGTGCCAGCTCACCAGTGGCAAGCTACGAGCAGTACTTC.

The chain combines TRBV20-1 with TRBJ1-5; D uncertain. This CDR3 is 13 amino acids long. Germline V lookup: CDR1 DFQATT, CDR2 SNEGSKA (reference sequence). The ends were cut back, 3 bases at V and 7 bases at J, with 13 bases in the middle. DNA for the CDR3: TGCAGTGCTAGTCTTCAACTGGGCCAGCCCCAGCATTTT. It is translated as CSASLQLGQPQHF.

This chain links TRBV7-8 with TRBJ2-7; TRBD1 matches at 8 bases. The V gene end was trimmed by 5 bases and the J gene end by 2 bases; junction bases not matched to a gene: 5. This CDR3 region has 14 residues. Germline CDR1 and CDR2: SGHVS and FQNEAQ. The DNA of the CDR3 is TGTGCCAGCAGCAGCCAACAGGGGGCCTACGAGCAGTACTTC. Translated: CASSSQQGAYEQYF.

The gene calls are TRBV6-1 and TRBJ1-5; no clear D. The length of the CDR3 is 16 residues. Trimming removed 1 base from V and 5 bases from J, with 15 bases in between. Germline V gene sequence: CDR1 MNHNS, CDR2 SASEGT. The CDR3 sequence: CASSEGRTGGDQPQHF. For the CDR3, the DNA is TGTGCCAGCAGTGAAGGTCGTACGGGAGGCGATCAGCCCCAGCATTTT.

This chain's CDR3 is CASSPSGEAGGPRNIQYF. DNA for the CDR3: TGTGCCAGCTCACCTTCTGGGGAAGCGGGAGGGCCTCGAAACATTCAGTACTTC. This chain uses TRBV18 with TRBJ2-4, with TRBD2 matching 10 bases. The CDR3 extends over 18 amino acids. V trimming: 3 bases; J trimming: 6 bases; junction bases outside the gene matches: 14. Germline assignment: CDR1 KGHSH and CDR2 LQKENI.

The V and J genes are TRBV6-2 or TRBV6-3 and TRBJ2-3, with 7 nucleotides matching TRBD2. Per germline, CDR1 MNHEY and CDR2 SVGEGT. The V and J ends lost 2 bases and 0 bases, in that order; junction bases with no gene match: 17. CDR3 length: 20 residues. The DNA of the CDR3 is TGTGCCAGCAGTTACCCGGGGCGGGGCGGGAGATCGTCTAGCACAGATACGCAGTATTTT. Its protein product is CASSYPGRGGRSSSTDTQYF.

With regard to this clone: The junction shows a germline mismatch at one end, possibly a read error. The CDR3 nucleotides read TGTGCCAGCAGCTTCCGGACAGGGAGGGTCGCATTT. Translation: CASSFRTGRVAF. The J gene is TRBJ1-1, the V gene TRBV27; TRBD1 matches at 8 bases. Germline-derived CDR1 and CDR2 are MNHEY and SMNVEV (reference sequence). The CDR3 sequence is 12 residues long.

This chain uses TRBV5-1 with TRBJ1-2, with D perhaps matching TRBD1 (6 bases). The CDR3 loop spans 14 amino acids. In germline, CDR1 is SGHRS, CDR2 YFSETQ. Trimming shortened V by 0 bases and J by 2 bases, and 8 bases separated the two germline ends. Written as DNA, the CDR3 is TGCGCCAGCAGCTTGGGAGACAGGAACTATGGCTACACCTTC. Translation gives CASSLGDRNYGYTF.

The chain employs TRBV10-3 and TRBJ1-2, with D possibly being TRBD1 (5 bases). Looked up from germline, CDR1 is ENHRY and CDR2 is SYGVKD. The CDR3 length is 14 residues. With 0 bases removed from V and 6 bases from J, the gap between germline ends came to 11 bases. CDR3 protein: CAISESHGADGYTF. In DNA form, the CDR3 reads TGTGCCATCAGTGAGTCACATGGGGCGGATGGCTACACCTTC.

This chain uses TRBV2 with TRBJ1-5, with 7 bases that match TRBD1. Germline loops: CDR1 SNHLY, CDR2 FYNNEI. The V segment lost 7 bases and the J segment 7 bases; nucleotides outside the gene matches: 13. CDR3 length: 15 amino acids. The CDR3 sequence is CASKRTGFSWQPQHF. CDR3 sequence (DNA): TGTGCCAGCAAACGGACAGGTTTTTCCTGGCAGCCCCAGCATTTT.

The J gene is TRBJ1-1, the V gene TRBV7-9, with TRBD1 identical over 8 bases. V dropped 0 bases and J dropped 3; count of bases not matched to a gene: 3. Germline CDR1 and CDR2: SEHNR and FQNEAQ (reference sequence). The CDR3 is 15 amino acids. In nucleotides, the CDR3 is TGTGCCAGCAGCTTAGCCGGACAGGGTTACACTGAAGCTTTCTTT. Its translation: CASSLAGQGYTEAFF.